These 27 T cell receptor beta chains share one sample of origin, sequenced in a study of Ad26.COV2.S vaccination and SARS-CoV-2 variants. The treatment was: around 19 received Ad26.COV2.S at low or high dose, single or two shots; 5 received placebo; per-sample allocation not given. Vaccine and placebo recipients were sampled on day 63 after the first injection. Some clones are missing from TCRdb's copy, which holds only in-frame ones; the method was immunoSEQ multiplex PCR. The top ten hold around 5.5% of the sample, which has about 330,000 clones, roughly nine tenths seen once. Sequenced material: peripheral blood, taken in a trial of Ad26.COV2.S vaccine versus placebo. These receptors were taken from a person aged 18-65 years who received the Ad26.COV2.S COVID-19 vaccine or a placebo.

The chain has TRBV19 and TRBJ1-4, with D unresolved. With 2 bases removed from V and 14 bases from J, the gap between germline ends came to 21 bases. Germline V CDR1 and CDR2: LNHDA, SQIVND (reference sequence). The CDR3 is made up of 15 amino acids. The CDR3 bases are TGTGCCAGTAGTATATTCCAGGCCGGCGATACCCCTCTGTTTTTT. Residues: CASSIFQAGDTPLFF. The full variable domain, with the rest looked up from reference TRBV19 and TRBJ1-4, is DGGITQSPKYLFRKEGQNVTLSCEQNLNHDAMYWYRQDPGQGLRLIYYSQIVNDFQKGDIAEGYSVSREKKESFPLTVTSAQKNPTAFYLCASSIFQAGDTPLFFGSGTQLSVL.

The DNA of the CDR3 is TGTGCCAGCAGCTTAGAAGTGTTGGGGGCTAACACAGATACGCAGTATTTT. Amino acid sequence: CASSLEVLGANTDTQYF. The chain couples TRBV7-9 to TRBJ2-3; possibly TRBD1 for D (6 bases). Trimming pared 1 base from V and 2 bases from J, leaving 16 bases between. The V gene's germline CDR1 is SEHNR and CDR2 FQNEAQ (reference sequence). CDR3 length: 17 residues.

This chain joins TRBV6-5 and TRBJ2-1; D might be TRBD1 (7 bases). V was trimmed by 4 bases and J by 14 bases, leaving 21 bases between them. This CDR3 is built from 14 residues. In germline, CDR1 is MNHEY, CDR2 SVGAGI. CDR3 in amino acids: CASSSGTLTGVEFF. CDR3 coding DNA: TGTGCCAGCAGTTCCGGGACTCTCACAGGGGTTGAGTTCTTC.

The V and J genes are TRBV12-3 or TRBV12-4 and TRBJ1-3; no clear D. Trimming shortened V by 9 bases and J by 9 bases, and 12 bases separated the two germline ends. The CDR3 is made up of 11 amino acids. Written as DNA, the CDR3 is TGTGCCAGTGGGCGGGCCAGCACCATATATTTT. Protein: CASGRASTIYF.

This chain links TRBV7-2 with TRBJ2-3; TRBD1 or TRBD2 may be the D gene (5 bases each). Germline CDR1 reads SGHTA; CDR2 reads FQGNSA. CDR3 length: 12 residues. Deletions cut 4 bases from V and 6 bases from J, with 8 bases between. The CDR3 spells CASSSEGDTQYF. CDR3 coding DNA: TGTGCCAGCAGCTCCGAGGGGGATACGCAGTATTTT.

The chain combines TRBV3-1 (or the pseudogene TRBV3-2) with TRBJ1-1, with 11 bases fitting TRBD1. In germline, CDR1 is LGHDT, CDR2 YNNKEL (reference sequence). The CDR3 totals 14 residues. The V segment lost 4 bases and the J segment 4 bases; nucleotides outside the gene matches: 2. The CDR3 nucleotides are TGTGCCAGCAGCCTTGGACAGGGGGCCACTGAAGCTTTCTTT. It encodes CASSLGQGATEAFF.

The chain uses TRBV3-1 (or the pseudogene TRBV3-2) and TRBJ1-2; 10 positions match TRBD1. There are 15 residues in the CDR3. CDR1 is LGHDT and CDR2 is YNNKEL in the germline V gene (reference sequence). Trimming cost V 0 bases and J 6 bases; bases outside gene matches: 4. In DNA, the CDR3 is TGTGCCAGCAGCCAAGATACGGGGACAGGGGATGGCTACACCTTC. This codes for CASSQDTGTGDGYTF.

The chain links TRBV6-6 to TRBJ1-2; 7 bases fit TRBD1. Looked up from germline, CDR1 is MNHNY and CDR2 is SVGAGI (reference sequence). The V and J ends lost 6 bases and 1 base, in that order; junction bases with no gene match: 2. The CDR3 sequence is 13 residues long. This CDR3 reads CASSPGGNYGYTF. In nucleotides, the CDR3 is TGTGCCAGCAGCCCAGGGGGTAACTATGGCTACACCTTC.

The chain has TRBV27 and TRBJ1-6; D unresolved. Germline assignment: CDR1 MNHEY and CDR2 SMNVEV (reference sequence). The CDR3 loop spans 13 amino acids. V was pared by 5 bases and J by 12 bases, with 14 bases between. The CDR3 region is CASSHNSLGPLHF. CDR3 in DNA: TGTGCCAGCAGTCATAACAGCCTTGGACCCCTCCACTTT.

The CDR3 sequence: CASSKTPEGASTDTQYF. CDR3 nucleotides: TGTGCCAGCAGTAAAACCCCCGAGGGGGCTAGCACAGATACGCAGTATTTT. The chain employs TRBV27 and TRBJ2-3, with 7 bases identical to TRBD1. CDR3 size: 17 residues. The J segment lost 0 bases and the V segment lost 5 bases, leaving 11 bases of the junction unmatched. The germline gives CDR1 MNHEY, CDR2 SMNVEV (reference sequence).

This clone was found once. The chain uses TRBV11-3 and TRBJ2-1; the D is unclear. CDR3 length: 13 residues. Germline V gives CDR1 SGHNT, CDR2 YENEEA. V was shortened by 4 bases and J by 7 bases, with 11 bases between the two germline ends. In nucleotides, the CDR3 is TGTGCCAGCAGCTCCCTGGGCCTTAATGAGCAGTTCTTC. It is translated as CASSSLGLNEQFF. Full variable domain (missing parts from reference TRBV11-3 and TRBJ2-1): EAGVVQSPRYKIIEKKQPVAFWCNPISGHNTLYWYLQNLGQGPELLIRYENEEAVDDSQLPKDRFSAERLKGVDSTLKIQPAELGDSAVYLCASSSLGLNEQFFGPGTRLTVL.

The chain recombines TRBV19 with TRBJ2-2, with D uncertain. The V end lost 6 bases, the J end lost 4 bases, and 21 bases lay between the germline ends. The CDR3 totals 17 residues. Germline V lookup: CDR1 LNHDA, CDR2 SQIVND (reference sequence). CDR3 protein: CASSLAISHLATGELFF. The CDR3 bases are TGTGCCAGTAGCCTCGCTATCTCACACCTCGCCACCGGGGAGCTGTTTTTT.

This chain links TRBV6-5 with TRBJ1-5; tentative D call: TRBD1 (6 bases). Germline CDR1 is MNHEY and CDR2 is SVGAGI. The CDR3 covers 14 residues. Trimming removed 2 bases from V and 5 bases from J, with 10 bases in between. CDR3 sequence: CASSYNGGHQPQHF. As DNA, the CDR3 is TGTGCCAGCAGTTACAACGGGGGCCATCAGCCCCAGCATTTT.

CDR3 DNA: TGTGCCAGCAGCCCTGGTACGAACGGGGCTTTCTTT. Amino acids: CASSPGTNGAFF. The chain uses TRBV7-3 and TRBJ1-1; D not resolved. The germline gives CDR1 SGHTA, CDR2 FQGTGA. V was shortened by 5 bases and J by 11 bases, with 15 bases between the two germline ends. CDR3 length equals 12 residues.

V and J are TRBV6-5 and TRBJ1-1; possibly TRBD1 for D (6 bases). With 2 bases removed from V and 3 bases from J, the gap between germline ends came to 16 bases. CDR1 and CDR2 from the germline V gene are MNHEY and SVGAGI. The CDR3 extends over 16 amino acids. Here the CDR3 DNA reads TGTGCCAGCAGTTACGAGGGGGTGGGGATGTACACTGAAGCTTTCTTT. Protein: CASSYEGVGMYTEAFF.

J is TRBJ1-3 and V is TRBV28; D ambiguous. The CDR3 sequence is 16 residues long. The germline V and J ends were trimmed by 3 bases and 5 bases, with 17 bases remaining between them. CDR1 is MDHEN, CDR2 SYDVKM, per germline. CDR3 protein: CASSFSGPLERNTIYF. Here the CDR3 DNA reads TGTGCCAGCAGTTTCTCTGGTCCATTGGAGAGAAACACCATATATTTT.

This clone was observed once. The chain joins TRBV15 to TRBJ2-1, with D tentatively TRBD1 (6 bases). Trimming took off 0 bases at V and 7 bases at J, with 13 bases between the two ends. CDR1 is LNHNV, CDR2 YYDKDF, per germline (reference sequence). CDR3 length equals 15 residues. This CDR3 is CATSRDLGAMNEQFF. CDR3 bases: TGTGCCACCAGCAGAGATCTGGGGGCTATGAATGAGCAGTTCTTC.

The chain carries TRBV9 and TRBJ2-3; a weak D match, TRBD2 (5 bases). The V and J ends lost 7 bases and 0 bases respectively, with 15 bases between them. The CDR3 has 15 amino acids. Germline CDR1 SGDLS, CDR2 YYNGEE. CDR3 DNA: TGTGCCAGCGGTCAAGGAGGTTATAGCACAGATACGCAGTATTTT. Translated, it gives CASGQGGYSTDTQYF.

The CDR3 loop reads CASSVGQDPYSPLHF. CDR3 nucleotide sequence: TGTGCCAGCAGCGTAGGACAGGACCCCTATTCACCCCTCCACTTT. The chain combines TRBV7-2 with TRBJ1-6, with 7 bases fitting TRBD1. The CDR3 is made up of 15 amino acids. J lost 8 bases, V lost 5 bases, and 9 bases had no gene match. Germline CDR1 SGHTA, CDR2 FQGNSA.

This clone was seen just once. V usage is TRBV4-3 and J usage is TRBJ2-1; 8 nucleotides match TRBD2. The V gene end was trimmed by 6 bases and the J gene end by 4 bases; junction bases not matched to a gene: 11. This CDR3 is 16 amino acids long. Germline CDR1 is LGHNA and CDR2 is YSLEER. CDR3 loop: CASSQLGLAGYNEQFF. Here the CDR3 DNA reads TGCGCCAGCAGTCAACTGGGGCTAGCGGGTTACAATGAGCAGTTCTTC.

This clone was counted only a few times. The rearrangement joins TRBV29-1 to TRBJ1-1, with TRBD1 matching over 7 bases. The CDR3 consists of 16 residues. The trim removed 6 bases at V and 0 bases at J, leaving 13 bases unmatched. CDR1 is SQVTM, CDR2 ANQGSEA, per germline. This CDR3 is CSVRGGTATLNTEAFF. CDR3 sequence (DNA): TGCAGCGTCCGAGGGGGGACAGCTACTTTGAACACTGAAGCTTTCTTT.

V usage is TRBV21-1 and J usage is TRBJ1-1. TRBV21-1 is a pseudogene. The CDR3 runs 15 residues. CDR3 sequence reads: CASSKQVTRDTEAFF. CDR3 DNA: TGTGCCAGCAGCAAACAGGTGACTCGGGACACTGAAGCTTTCTTT.

This clone was recorded only once. The rearrangement joins TRBV9 to TRBJ2-2, with 12 bases identical to TRBD2. This CDR3 has 17 amino acids. Per the germline V gene, CDR1 is SGDLS and CDR2 is YYNGEE. J lost 5 bases, V lost 0 bases, and 5 bases had no gene match. The CDR3 DNA sequence: TGTGCCAGCAGCGTAGCTGGACTAGCGGGAAGGACCGGGGAGCTGTTTTTT. Its translation is CASSVAGLAGRTGELFF.

The chain joins TRBV7-9 to TRBJ1-2; no clear D gene. Germline CDR1 SEHNR, CDR2 FQNEAQ (reference sequence). The CDR3 extends over 15 amino acids. V was shortened by 1 base and J by 2 bases, with 11 bases between the two germline ends. The CDR3 DNA reads TGTGCCAGCAGCTTAGTGCAAGCGTCCAACTATGGCTACACCTTC. This sequence encodes CASSLVQASNYGYTF.

The V and J genes are TRBV7-8 and TRBJ1-2; possibly TRBD1 for D (6 bases). Between the trimmed V and J ends, which lost 1 base and 3 bases, there was a span of 9 bases. This CDR3 contains 14 residues. Germline-derived CDR1 and CDR2 are SGHVS and FQNEAQ. CDR3 bases: TGTGCCAGCAGCTTAGTGGGGGGCGACTATGGCTACACCTTC. It yields the protein CASSLVGGDYGYTF.

This clone is a singleton in its sample. The chain has TRBV18 and TRBJ2-1; 7 positions match TRBD1. J gave up 5 bases and V 0 bases, and 16 bases lay outside the gene matches. CDR1 KGHSH and CDR2 LQKENI come from the germline V gene. The CDR3 runs to 19 residues. This chain's CDR3 is CASSPPKGDRFKFDNEQFF. The CDR3 coding sequence is TGTGCCAGCTCACCACCGAAGGGGGACAGATTTAAATTCGACAATGAGCAGTTCTTC.

This chain uses TRBV18 with TRBJ1-2; possibly TRBD1 for D (6 bases). The CDR3 has 12 amino acids. Germline V gene sequence: CDR1 KGHSH, CDR2 LQKENI. The ends were cut back, 3 bases at V and 7 bases at J, with 9 bases in the middle. This chain's CDR3 is CASSPTGSGYTF. The CDR3 DNA sequence: TGTGCCAGCTCACCGACAGGCTCTGGCTACACCTTC.